These 14 T cell receptor beta chains came from one sample sequenced in a study of CD8 T cells in Susac syndrome. Roughly 0.45 to 1 ug RNA was reverse transcribed with random hexamers. TCRdb re-called the immunoSEQ multiplex PCR reads through MiXCR, storing one row per CDR3 protein. Of around 45,000 distinct CDR3 sequences in the sample, more than 85% were seen once. Material: CD8+ T cells from PBMCs. Source of these receptors: a human donor in good health.

The chain joins TRBV7-8 to TRBJ2-7, with D perhaps matching TRBD2 (6 bases). CDR1 SGHVS and CDR2 FQNEAQ come from the germline V gene. V was trimmed by 4 bases and J by 3 bases, leaving 13 bases between them. The CDR3 totals 14 residues. The CDR3 nucleotides are TGTGCCAGCAGCTGGTACCGGGAGCGCTACGAGCAGTACTTC. Translated: CASSWYRERYEQYF.

The chain joins TRBV3-1 to TRBJ2-1; 14 bases are a match to TRBD2. Losses at the gene ends were 8 bases for V and 7 bases for J; bases not matched to a gene: 7. There are 15 residues in the CDR3. Germline lookup yields CDR1 LGHDT and CDR2 YNNKEL (reference sequence). The CDR3 here is CASCGLAGGCNEQFF. Written as DNA, the CDR3 is TGTGCCAGCTGCGGACTAGCGGGAGGTTGTAATGAGCAGTTCTTC.

This chain links TRBV2 with TRBJ2-2; D is perhaps TRBD2 (6 bases). The germline V gene encodes CDR1 SNHLY and CDR2 FYNNEI. The CDR3 has 14 residues. The CDR3 loop reads CAREVGESTGELFF. CDR3 sequence (DNA): TGTGCGCGGGAAGTCGGGGAAAGTACCGGGGAGCTGTTTTTT.

The V and J genes are TRBV20-1 and TRBJ2-2, with 8 bases fitting TRBD1. The V gene end was trimmed by 1 base and the J gene end by 7 bases; junction bases not matched to a gene: 11. The CDR3 consists of 16 residues. Germline V gene data show CDR1 as DFQATT and CDR2 as SNEGSKA (reference sequence). This CDR3 is CSARVLGQGGIGELFF. CDR3 nucleotides: TGCAGTGCTAGAGTTCTCGGACAGGGCGGAATCGGGGAGCTGTTTTTT.

The rearrangement uses TRBV3-1 and TRBJ1-1, with D hard to call. V was shortened by 2 bases and J by 4 bases, with 11 bases between the two germline ends. Germline V gene lookup returns CDR1 LGHDT and CDR2 YNNKEL (reference sequence). There are 14 residues in the CDR3. In DNA form, the CDR3 reads TGTGCCAGCAGCCAATCACGAAGTGTCACTGAAGCTTTCTTT. This encodes CASSQSRSVTEAFF.

The CDR3 loop reads CASSPPSGGLNEQFF. The CDR3 DNA reads as TGTGCCAGCAGCCCACCATCGGGAGGGCTCAATGAGCAGTTCTTC. The chain links TRBV6-5 to TRBJ2-1; 8 bases line up with TRBD2. CDR3 size: 15 residues. Germline V gives CDR1 MNHEY, CDR2 SVGAGI. The V gene end was trimmed by 6 bases and the J gene end by 6 bases; junction bases not matched to a gene: 10.

The V and J genes are TRBV9 and TRBJ1-2; no clear D gene. V was pared by 3 bases and J by 2 bases, with 8 bases between. The CDR3 length is 13 residues. Looked up from germline, CDR1 is SGDLS and CDR2 is YYNGEE. The CDR3 DNA sequence: TGTGCCAGCAGCGGTGGCCTCAACTATGGCTACACCTTC. This translates into CASSGGLNYGYTF.

The DNA of the CDR3 is TGTGCCAGCAGCTTAGTTGGGAGTACGGGGGAGCAGTACTTC. Translation gives CASSLVGSTGEQYF. J is TRBJ2-7 and V is TRBV11-2; TRBD2 is a possible D gene (5 bases). The CDR3 totals 14 residues. Trimming shortened V by 1 base and J by 7 bases, and 14 bases separated the two germline ends. Germline CDR1 and CDR2: SGHAT and FQNNGV.

This chain uses TRBV4-1 with TRBJ2-1; 8 positions agree with TRBD2. The germline V gene has CDR1 MGHRA and CDR2 YSYEKL. V lost 1 base to trimming and J lost 3 bases; unmatched junction nucleotides: 8. The CDR3 spans 17 residues. CDR3: CASSQVSGGNNYNEQFF. Written as DNA, the CDR3 is TGCGCCAGCAGCCAAGTGAGCGGGGGTAATAACTACAATGAGCAGTTCTTC.

This chain joins TRBV24-1 and TRBJ2-1; 8 positions match TRBD2. The trim removed 5 bases at V and 4 bases at J, leaving 12 bases unmatched. This CDR3 spans 17 amino acids. CDR1 is KGHDR, CDR2 SFDVKD, per germline. This CDR3 reads CATSGGGRLAPYNEQFF. CDR3 DNA: TGTGCCACCAGTGGGGGAGGGAGACTAGCGCCTTACAATGAGCAGTTCTTC.

For this clonotype: The CDR3 does not end in the conserved phenylalanine or tryptophan, so this is likely a read error. The chain combines TRBV28 with TRBJ2-7; a possible D gene is TRBD1 (6 bases). V dropped 6 bases and J dropped 0 bases, with 15 bases sitting between them. Germline CDR1 reads MDHEN; CDR2 reads SYDVKM. This CDR3 has 15 amino acids. This CDR3 is CASSSLGTLSYEQYL. The CDR3 nucleotides are TGTGCCAGCAGCTCCCTTGGGACACTCTCCTACGAGCAGTACCTC.

The chain joins TRBV27 to TRBJ2-2, with 7 bases that match TRBD2. Trimming at V came to 7 bases and at J to 2 bases, leaving 4 bases not matched to a gene. Per germline, CDR1 MNHEY and CDR2 SMNVEV (reference sequence). This CDR3 has 14 amino acids. The CDR3 region has the DNA TGTGCCAGCACAGGAGCGGGAAACACCGGGGAGCTGTTTTTT. It encodes CASTGAGNTGELFF.

The chain couples TRBV9 to TRBJ1-2; D gene unclear. CDR3 size: 11 residues. Between the trimmed V and J ends, which lost 2 bases and 6 bases, there was a span of 5 bases. Germline CDR1 SGDLS, CDR2 YYNGEE. The DNA for the CDR3 is TGTGCCAGCAGCGTGTTTGATGGCTACACCTTC. This sequence encodes CASSVFDGYTF.

This sequence joins TRBV27 and TRBJ2-1; the D gene is possibly TRBD2 (5 bases). CDR1 and CDR2 from the germline V gene are MNHEY and SMNVEV (reference sequence). The CDR3 runs 15 residues. Trimming cost V 7 bases and J 6 bases, with 19 bases left between them. This CDR3 is CASTFTLGGGNEQFF. The CDR3 DNA follows: TGTGCCAGCACCTTTACTTTAGGAGGTGGCAATGAGCAGTTCTTC.